This TCR beta chain was profiled in a study of blood T cell repertoires in COVID-19. Germline CDR1 and CDR2: SEHNR and FQNEAQ (reference sequence). This CDR3 has 14 amino acids. Trimming stripped 4 bases from V and 3 bases from J, with 10 bases between. As processed by the authors: Counts of nucleated cells, estimated from reference gene primer amplification, were obtained. Sequenced by immunoSEQ multiplex PCR; TCRdb stores in-frame clones only, minus some. The V and J calls and clone size come from that table; D and trimming were worked out from the DNA. The sample shows around 270,000 clones, around 84% of them seen only once.

Sequencing input: peripheral blood. This TCR was sampled from a woman in her thirties or forties who had recovered from COVID-19. The chain combines TRBV7-9 with TRBJ1-5, with D perhaps TRBD1 (6 bases). The CDR3 sequence is CASSSHRDNQPQHF. Here the CDR3 DNA reads TGTGCCAGCAGCTCCCACAGGGACAATCAGCCCCAGCATTTT.